This TCR beta chain was retrieved from a study of early T cells in non-severe SARS-CoV-2 infection. The wider study: The authors sequenced bulk RNA from unsorted whole blood, leaving chains unpaired.

General study findings and limits: There was a bias toward anti-spike CD8 responses in VDJdb matching, which missed private and CD4 specificities.

Unique molecular identifiers were attached to individual cDNA molecules. A single record per CDR3 protein comes from TCRdb applying MiXCR to the 5' RACE reads. In the table there are 85,000 to 90,000 distinct CDR3 sequences, 13% to 15% of which are singletons. About this clonotype itself: Its antigen is undetermined.

The source is an adult who was a healthcare worker with PCR-confirmed SARS-CoV-2 infection or an uninfected control (not recorded which). Sequenced sample: whole blood.

In DNA form, the CDR3 reads TGTGCCAGCAGTTTATCCCCGAGACAGCTCCAAGAGACCCAGTACTTC. Translation gives CASSLSPRQLQETQYF. The V call is TRBV12-3 or TRBV12-4, the J call TRBJ2-5; possible D gene TRBD1, 5 bases. The CDR3 runs 16 residues. Between the trimmed V and J ends, which lost 2 bases and 1 base, there was a span of 14 bases.